A single sample gave rise to the 12 T cell receptor beta chains below, sequenced in a study of shared clonotypes between healthy human individuals. TCRdb's copy holds only in-frame clones and misses some; the assay was immunoSEQ multiplex PCR. There are millions of clones in the sample; 95% occur only once, and 0.1% to 0.15% lies in the top ten. Sequencing was performed on naive CD4+ T cells sorted from blood. Subset defined: CD45RA+ positively selected. All receptors derive from a man between 18 and 35 years old in good health.

V gene TRBV28 combines with J gene TRBJ2-7, with TRBD2 as a possible D gene (7 bases). This CDR3 has 15 residues. Trimming shortened V by 1 base and J by 2 bases, and 12 bases separated the two germline ends. Germline CDR1 MDHEN, CDR2 SYDVKM. As DNA, the CDR3 is TGTGCCAGCAGTTTATATCGGGGGGCAACCTACGAGCAGTACTTC. Its protein product is CASSLYRGATYEQYF.

V gene TRBV5-1 combines with J gene TRBJ2-5; 10 bases line up with TRBD1. This CDR3 contains 17 residues. Per germline, CDR1 SGHRS and CDR2 YFSETQ. V shed 1 base and J 2 bases; nucleotides not matched to a gene: 8. The CDR3 DNA follows: TGCGCCAGCAGCTTGTCCCCGGGACAGGGGTGGCAAGAGACCCAGTACTTC. Residues: CASSLSPGQGWQETQYF.

The rearrangement links TRBV18 to TRBJ2-7; TRBD2 matches at 11 bases. The CDR3 runs 15 residues. CDR1 and CDR2 from the germline V gene are KGHSH and LQKENI. V lost 5 bases and J lost 7; bases outside the gene matches: 10. For the CDR3, the DNA is TGTGCCAGCTCATTAATAGCGGGAGGGCCGGGGGAGCAGTACTTC. Translating gives CASSLIAGGPGEQYF.

The chain recombines TRBV7-2 with TRBJ1-1; a possible D gene is TRBD1 (6 bases). V lost 5 bases and J lost 10, with 17 bases in between. In germline, CDR1 is SGHTA, CDR2 FQGNSA. This CDR3 comprises 13 residues. The CDR3 DNA sequence: TGTGCCAGCAGCCCGACCCCAGGGGTAATAGCTTTCTTT. This gives the protein CASSPTPGVIAFF.

Turning to this clone: In the same sample, other DNA sequences code for this CDR3. The chain employs TRBV2 and TRBJ2-6; D gene ambiguous. In germline, CDR1 is SNHLY, CDR2 FYNNEI. With 2 bases removed from V and 1 base from J, the gap between germline ends came to 6 bases. The CDR3 runs to 15 residues. The CDR3 loop is CASSEYLSGANVLTF. In DNA, the CDR3 is TGTGCCAGCAGTGAATACCTATCTGGGGCCAACGTCCTGACTTTC.

The V gene is TRBV7-6, the J gene TRBJ2-2, with unresolved D. Germline V gene data show CDR1 as SGHVS and CDR2 as FNYEAQ. The CDR3 extends over 16 amino acids. V was pared by 1 base and J by 1 base, with 10 bases between. CDR3 residues: CASSLERVGNTGELFF. CDR3 nucleotide sequence: TGTGCCAGCAGCTTAGAAAGGGTCGGGAACACCGGGGAGCTGTTTTTT.

Concerning this clone: At the DNA level, this CDR3 is encoded by other sequences in the same sample as well. The CDR3 is CASSGTVNQPQHF. CDR3 nucleotides: TGTGCCAGTTCGGGGACCGTCAATCAGCCCCAGCATTTT. This chain links TRBV6-1 with TRBJ1-5; D is possibly TRBD1 (5 bases). The V gene lost 9 bases and the J gene lost 3 bases, with 12 bases spanning the gap. The CDR3 runs to 13 residues. Germline CDR1 MNHNS, CDR2 SASEGT.

The rearrangement uses TRBV28 and TRBJ2-7, with TRBD2 identical over 8 bases. This CDR3 has 13 amino acids. Losses at the gene ends were 7 bases for V and 6 bases for J; bases not matched to a gene: 8. Germline CDR1 and CDR2: MDHEN and SYDVKM. The CDR3 nucleotides read TGTGCCAGCACCACTGGACTAGCTGGCGAGCAGTACTTC. Translated, it gives CASTTGLAGEQYF.

In its sample, this clone was seen once. The sample carries other DNA sequences with the same CDR3. The chain has TRBV9 and TRBJ1-5; TRBD1 matches 7 bases. This CDR3 is 14 amino acids long. The germline V gene encodes CDR1 SGDLS and CDR2 YYNGEE. The J segment lost 2 bases and the V segment lost 2 bases, leaving 1 base of the junction unmatched. The CDR3 DNA is TGTGCCAGCAGCGTTGGACAGGGCAATCAGCCCCAGCATTTT. Translated: CASSVGQGNQPQHF.

This chain connects TRBV18 to TRBJ2-5; the D call may be TRBD1 or TRBD2 (5 bases each). The CDR3 extends over 13 amino acids. The germline CDR1 and CDR2 sequences are KGHSH and LQKENI. Trimming stripped 10 bases from V and 2 bases from J, with 14 bases between. CDR3 sequence reads: CATHAGTQETQYF. The CDR3 coding sequence is TGTGCCACCCACGCCGGGACGCAAGAGACCCAGTACTTC.

V is TRBV9 and J is TRBJ2-3, with D unresolved. This CDR3 contains 16 residues. CDR1 is SGDLS and CDR2 is YYNGEE in the germline V gene. The ends were cut back, 4 bases at V and 1 base at J, with 16 bases in the middle. CDR3 region: CASSSRRETGTDTQYF. The CDR3 nucleotides read TGTGCCAGCAGCTCAAGACGCGAAACGGGCACAGATACGCAGTATTTT.

The J gene is TRBJ1-1, the V gene TRBV19, with 7 positions matching TRBD1. V dropped 3 bases and J dropped 1; count of bases not matched to a gene: 5. CDR1 and CDR2 from the germline V gene are LNHDA and SQIVND (reference sequence). The CDR3 covers 15 residues. The CDR3 DNA reads TGTGCCAGTAGTATTGGGACAGCGGGGAACACTGAAGCTTTCTTT. Translation: CASSIGTAGNTEAFF.